One sample yielded the 28 T cell receptor beta chains listed below, sequenced in a study of PD-1 blockade in classical Hodgkin lymphoma. All patients relapsed after autologous stem cell transplantation, and brentuximab vedotin exposure varied. This table comes from immunoSEQ multiplex PCR, and its TCRdb copy is limited to in-frame clones, with some not included. The sample holds about 20,000 clones; around 86% are singletons and the top ten take 24%. This specimen was peripheral blood mononuclear cells (PBMCs), taken at baseline. The receptors here all came from a human donor with classical Hodgkin lymphoma.

This clone is a singleton in its sample. This chain connects TRBV9 to TRBJ2-1, with D unclear. The CDR3 is 15 residues long. Germline lookup yields CDR1 SGDLS and CDR2 YYNGEE. Trimming took 0 bases from V and 5 from J, leaving 12 bases between them. Here the CDR3 DNA reads TGTGCCAGCAGCGTAGAACTTGCAAGGAACAATGAGCAGTTCTTC. Its translation: CASSVELARNNEQFF.

The V call is TRBV6-5, the J call TRBJ2-1; 9 positions match TRBD2. The CDR3 loop spans 15 amino acids. Germline-derived CDR1 and CDR2 are MNHEY and SVGAGI. V shed 2 bases, J shed 4 bases, and the junction held 3 bases outside the gene matches. CDR3 residues: CASSYVAGVYNEQFF. The CDR3 DNA follows: TGTGCCAGCAGTTACGTAGCGGGGGTATACAATGAGCAGTTCTTC.

The chain carries TRBV2 and TRBJ2-2; D perhaps matches TRBD1 (6 bases). Per the germline V gene, CDR1 is SNHLY and CDR2 is FYNNEI. Trimming shortened V by 4 bases and J by 3 bases, and 9 bases separated the two germline ends. This CDR3 contains 14 residues. The CDR3 bases are TGTGCCAGCAGTGTGTACAGGGACACCGGGGAGCTGTTTTTT. This sequence encodes CASSVYRDTGELFF.

The chain employs TRBV30 and TRBJ1-1; D is ambiguous. The V gene lost 7 bases and the J gene lost 2 bases, with 17 bases spanning the gap. Germline CDR1 reads GTSNPN; CDR2 reads SVGIG (reference sequence). This CDR3 region has 14 residues. CDR3 DNA: TGTGCCTTGACTACCCGGCACGACAACACTGAAGCTTTCTTT. It encodes CALTTRHDNTEAFF. The variable domain in full, completed from reference TRBV30 and TRBJ1-1, reads SQTIHQWPATLVQPVGSPLSLECTVEGTSNPNLYWYRQAAGRGLQLLFYSVGIGQISSEVPQNLSASRPQDRQFILSSKKLLLSDSGFYLCALTTRHDNTEAFFGQGTRLTVV.

The CDR3 sequence: CASSLSDRDPNYEQYF. CDR3 in DNA: TGTGCCAGCAGTTTATCCGACCGGGACCCTAACTACGAGCAGTACTTC. The chain uses TRBV27 and TRBJ2-7; the D gene could be TRBD1 or TRBD2 (5 bases each). Trimming took 0 bases from V and 3 from J, leaving 15 bases between them. CDR3 size: 16 residues. CDR1 and CDR2 (germline): MNHEY, SMNVEV (reference sequence).

V usage is TRBV6-5 and J usage is TRBJ2-7, with 14 bases identical to TRBD2. Germline trimming cut 9 bases from V and 10 bases from J; bases unmatched to any gene: 5. Per the germline V gene, CDR1 is MNHEY and CDR2 is SVGAGI. CDR3 size: 12 residues. The CDR3 here is CASSGTSGGQYF. Written as DNA, the CDR3 is TGTGCCAGTTCCGGGACTAGCGGGGGACAGTACTTC.

V is TRBV30 and J is TRBJ1-2; possibly TRBD1 for D (5 bases). This CDR3 contains 15 residues. With 3 bases removed from V and 0 bases from J, the gap between germline ends came to 14 bases. Germline assignment: CDR1 GTSNPN and CDR2 SVGIG (reference sequence). For the CDR3, the DNA is TGTGCCTGGAGCGAGGGGCAGGGAGCTAACTATGGCTACACCTTC. Protein product: CAWSEGQGANYGYTF.

This clone was detected a few times. The genes are TRBV29-1 and TRBJ1-1; D not resolved. This CDR3 comprises 12 residues. From germline, CDR1 is SQVTM and CDR2 ANQGSEA. Trimming removed 4 bases at V and 1 base at J, with 7 bases between. Written as DNA, the CDR3 is TGCAGCGTTGCAATACCGAACACTGAAGCTTTCTTT. Protein sequence: CSVAIPNTEAFF.

The chain joins TRBV6-1 to TRBJ1-1, with 9 bases matching TRBD1. Germline V CDR1 and CDR2: MNHNS, SASEGT. V was clipped by 4 bases and J by 9 bases; unmatched bases: 6. The length of the CDR3 is 13 residues. The CDR3 coding sequence is TGTGCCAGCAGTGGGGGGACAGGGTGGAAAGCTTTCTTT. Its translation is CASSGGTGWKAFF.

This rearrangement joins TRBV11-2 to TRBJ1-1, with D perhaps TRBD1 (6 bases). The CDR3 totals 16 residues. The V gene's germline CDR1 is SGHAT and CDR2 FQNNGV. The ends were cut back, 5 bases at V and 0 bases at J, with 16 bases in the middle. CDR3 sequence (DNA): TGTGCCAGCAGCATAAGAACGGGACATATGAACACTGAAGCTTTCTTT. It is translated as CASSIRTGHMNTEAFF.

This clone appeared once. The CDR3 bases are TGTGCCAGCAGCAACCCCCGCGGGACCGGGGAGCTGTTTTTT. Protein sequence: CASSNPRGTGELFF. The chain is built from TRBV11-2 and TRBJ2-2; weak D call: TRBD2 (5 bases). This CDR3 comprises 14 residues. The V gene's germline CDR1 is SGHAT and CDR2 FQNNGV. V was pared by 5 bases and J by 5 bases, with 12 bases between.

This chain links TRBV5-1 with TRBJ1-6; D gene ambiguous. Between the trimmed V and J ends, which lost 2 bases and 5 bases, there was a span of 11 bases. The CDR3 is 15 residues long. Germline V gene lookup returns CDR1 SGHRS and CDR2 YFSETQ. CDR3 coding DNA: TGCGCCAGCAGCTTACGACAAGCCGATAATTCACCCCTCCACTTT. Translated: CASSLRQADNSPLHF. Supplemented by reference TRBV5-1 and TRBJ1-6, the full variable domain reads KAGVTQTPRYLIKTRGQQVTLSCSPISGHRSVSWYQQTPGQGLQFLFEYFSETQRNKGNFPGRFSGRQFSNSRSEMNVSTLELGDSALYLCASSLRQADNSPLHFGNGTRLTVT.

This clone was counted only a few times. The rearrangement uses TRBV6-1 and TRBJ2-3, with unresolved D. Germline V CDR1 and CDR2: MNHNS, SASEGT. The CDR3 contains 13 residues. Between the trimmed V and J ends, which lost 2 bases and 6 bases, there was a span of 9 bases. CDR3: CASSEQRKDTQYF. CDR3 in DNA: TGTGCCAGCAGTGAACAGAGGAAGGATACGCAGTATTTT.

CDR3 protein: CASSLTAGYEQYF. The CDR3 coding sequence is TGTGCCAGCAGTTTAACGGCAGGCTACGAGCAGTACTTC. The J gene is TRBJ2-7, the V gene TRBV27; unclear D gene. Between the trimmed V and J ends, which lost 2 bases and 3 bases, there was a span of 8 bases. This CDR3 has 13 residues. Germline values: CDR1 MNHEY, CDR2 SMNVEV (reference sequence).

This chain uses TRBV27 with TRBJ2-5, with unresolved D. Trimming left V 3 bases short and J 5 bases short, with 10 bases between. The CDR3 loop spans 13 amino acids. From germline, CDR1 is MNHEY and CDR2 SMNVEV (reference sequence). The CDR3 region is CASSLSVVETQYF. In DNA form, the CDR3 reads TGTGCCAGCAGTTTGAGCGTGGTGGAGACCCAGTACTTC.

This rearrangement joins TRBV25-1 to TRBJ2-5, with 8 bases matching TRBD2. There are 14 residues in the CDR3. V lost 2 bases, J lost 5 bases, and 4 bases stayed unmatched. Germline assignment: CDR1 MGHDK and CDR2 SYGVNS. The CDR3 coding sequence is TGTGCCAGCAGTGAACCGGGGGGGGACGAGACCCAGTACTTC. It codes for CASSEPGGDETQYF. The entire variable domain, with the rest obtained from reference TRBV25-1 and TRBJ2-5, is as follows: EADIYQTPRYLVIGTGKKITLECSQTMGHDKMYWYQQDPGMELHLIHYSYGVNSTEKGDLSSESTVSRIRTEHFPLTLESARPSHTSQYLCASSEPGGDETQYFGPGTRLLVL.

The chain is built from TRBV7-6 and TRBJ2-5, with D perhaps TRBD2 (5 bases). Trimming shortened V by 1 base and J by 4 bases, and 13 bases separated the two germline ends. This CDR3 has 15 amino acids. Germline V lookup: CDR1 SGHVS, CDR2 FNYEAQ. Written as DNA, the CDR3 is TGTGCCAGCAGCTTAGTGCTAGGGAGCCCAGAGACCCAGTACTTC. This gives the protein CASSLVLGSPETQYF.

The chain uses TRBV19 and TRBJ2-7; no clear D gene. Germline CDR1 and CDR2: LNHDA and SQIVND (reference sequence). With 5 bases removed from V and 5 bases from J, the gap between germline ends came to 7 bases. This CDR3 has 11 residues. The CDR3 DNA sequence: TGTGCCAGTAGTCGTGCCCACGAGCAGTACTTC. The encoded protein is CASSRAHEQYF. Complete variable domain (other parts from reference TRBV19 and TRBJ2-7): DGGITQSPKYLFRKEGQNVTLSCEQNLNHDAMYWYRQDPGQGLRLIYYSQIVNDFQKGDIAEGYSVSREKKESFPLTVTSAQKNPTAFYLCASSRAHEQYFGPGTRLTVT.

This chain connects TRBV30 to TRBJ1-6; 8 bases agree with TRBD1. V lost 5 bases and J lost 9; bases outside the gene matches: 9. This CDR3 spans 14 amino acids. Germline assignment: CDR1 GTSNPN and CDR2 SVGIG (reference sequence). CDR3 residues: CAWQQDRVRSPLHF. The CDR3 DNA follows: TGTGCCTGGCAGCAGGACAGGGTACGTTCACCCCTCCACTTT.

The chain couples TRBV5-6 to TRBJ2-5; the match to TRBD2 covers 12 bases. CDR3 length: 19 amino acids. Per germline, CDR1 SGHDT and CDR2 YYEEEE. The V segment lost 4 bases and the J segment 2 bases; nucleotides outside the gene matches: 15. The CDR3 loop reads CASSPIAASGRAWQETQYF. CDR3 bases: TGTGCCAGCAGCCCGATAGCTGCTAGCGGGAGGGCCTGGCAAGAGACCCAGTACTTC.

The chain joins TRBV5-1 to TRBJ1-2, with a possible D match to TRBD1 (5 bases). V lost 4 bases and J lost 3, with 7 bases in between. This CDR3 is built from 12 residues. Germline CDR1 is SGHRS and CDR2 is YFSETQ. CDR3 residues: CASSEQDYGYTF. The CDR3 region has the DNA TGCGCCAGCAGCGAACAGGACTATGGCTACACCTTC.

The chain uses TRBV7-8 and TRBJ2-1; D gene unclear. Germline-derived CDR1 and CDR2 are SGHVS and FQNEAQ. V was cut by 7 bases and J by 7 bases, with 17 bases left in between. The CDR3 sequence is 14 residues long. CDR3 coding DNA: TGTGCCAGCACCCTAAGCATAGTGGGAAATGAGCAGTTCTTC. Translated, it gives CASTLSIVGNEQFF.

The genes are TRBV7-7 and TRBJ2-2, with no clear D. The CDR3 contains 15 residues. V shed 5 bases and J shed 4 bases, with 14 bases lying between them. The germline gives CDR1 SSHAT, CDR2 FNYEAQ (reference sequence). In DNA, the CDR3 is TGTGCCAGCAGCCCACAACCCCGAGGCACCGGGGAGCTGTTTTTT. Translation gives CASSPQPRGTGELFF.

The gene calls are TRBV6-1 and TRBJ1-4; no clear D. The CDR3 length is 14 residues. Germline loops: CDR1 MNHNS, CDR2 SASEGT. V shed 4 bases and J shed 3 bases, with 9 bases lying between them. CDR3 nucleotides: TGTGCCAGCAGTGTAAGGGTTGCTAATGAAAAACTGTTTTTT. Translated, it gives CASSVRVANEKLFF.

The chain has TRBV6-5 and TRBJ1-6; D is perhaps TRBD1 (5 bases). This CDR3 contains 13 residues. V lost 4 bases and J lost 10, with 11 bases in between. Per germline, CDR1 MNHEY and CDR2 SVGAGI. CDR3 in DNA: TGTGCCAGCAGTTCCGTAAGGGGATCACCCCTCCACTTT. Translation gives CASSSVRGSPLHF.

The chain employs TRBV14 and TRBJ1-2, with 8 bases aligning to TRBD1. J was trimmed by 1 base and V by 5 bases; bases with no gene match: 9. The CDR3 sequence is 16 residues long. The germline gives CDR1 SGHDN, CDR2 FVKESK. CDR3 in amino acids: CASSGTGQDYNYGYTF. The CDR3 DNA reads as TGTGCCAGCAGCGGAACGGGACAGGACTATAACTATGGCTACACCTTC.

In the case of this clone: The identical CDR3 is also encoded by other nucleotide sequences in the sample. V is TRBV2 and J is TRBJ2-7; a possible D gene is TRBD1 (5 bases). The V gene lost 6 bases and the J gene lost 1 base, with 13 bases spanning the gap. Germline CDR1 SNHLY, CDR2 FYNNEI. This CDR3 comprises 14 residues. CDR3 loop: CASSPDSYSYEQYF. The DNA for the CDR3 is TGTGCCAGCAGCCCCGACAGCTATTCCTACGAGCAGTACTTC.

V is TRBV30 and J is TRBJ2-3, with 14 bases matching TRBD2. The germline CDR1 and CDR2 sequences are GTSNPN and SVGIG (reference sequence). The length of the CDR3 is 16 residues. The V and J ends lost 1 base and 6 bases, in that order; junction bases with no gene match: 6. CDR3 DNA: TGTGCCTGGAGTGGCGGGACTAGCGGGAGTGGGGATACGCAGTATTTT. It codes for CAWSGGTSGSGDTQYF.